This paragraph covers one T cell receptor beta chain sequence. This sample was taken from a study of blood T cell repertoires in COVID-19. Germline V CDR1 and CDR2: MNHEY, SMNVEV (reference sequence). The CDR3 is made up of 16 amino acids. V lost 4 bases to trimming and J lost 7 bases; unmatched junction nucleotides: 13. Using immunoSEQ multiplex PCR, the repertoire was profiled, and TCRdb retains in-frame clones only, with some absent. In the table there are about 190,000 clones, roughly 90% of which are singletons. The sequencing input was peripheral blood. V and J are TRBV27 and TRBJ2-1; 7 positions match TRBD1. This sequence was found in a man aged 50 or older with acute or convalescent COVID-19. In DNA form, the CDR3 reads TGTGCCAGCAGTTCGATTAACAGGGGCCCTGGGAATGAGCAGTTCTTC. Protein product: CASSSINRGPGNEQFF.